This T cell receptor beta chain was sequenced for a study of blood T cells in healthy people across ages. Study conclusions and caveats: Donor CMV status was unknown, possibly confounding expanded clonotype changes. Age advanced and TCR beta diversity per million T cells fell, roughly linearly.

Primers used in a second PCR of roughly 6 to 11 cycles were a sample-barcoded 5' primer and a J-beta primer mix. TCRdb fed the 5' RACE reads into MiXCR, producing one record per CDR3 protein. The sample carries 900,000 to 950,000 distinct CDR3 sequences, 25% to 35% recorded once. Worth noting for this clonotype: Its target is unknown.

Looked up from germline, CDR1 is SEHNR and CDR2 is FQNEAQ (reference sequence). The CDR3 runs to 14 residues. With 5 bases removed from V and 0 bases from J, the gap between germline ends came to 8 bases. These records were also assigned to another study, of T cells of mothers and their children.

This chain joins TRBV7-9 and TRBJ2-1; D not resolved. The sequence came from a woman aged 40 to 50 in good health. The material sequenced was blood. CDR3 protein: CASSRDLSYNEQFF. CDR3 nucleotides: TGTGCCAGCAGCCGCGACCTCTCCTACAATGAGCAGTTCTTC.